Listed here are 28 T cell receptor beta chains from one sample, sequenced in a study of cytotoxic CD8 clonotypes in ibrutinib-treated CLL. Measured with immunoSEQ multiplex PCR; TCRdb has only the in-frame clones, and not every one. Of around 70,000 clones listed, about nine tenths are singletons. Sequenced material: PBMCs, taken after 12 months of ibrutinib treatment. The receptors shown here come from a human donor with chronic lymphocytic leukemia.

J is TRBJ2-7 and V is TRBV19; the match to TRBD2 covers 10 bases. The germline CDR1 and CDR2 sequences are LNHDA and SQIVND (reference sequence). CDR3 length: 15 amino acids. V trimming: 3 bases; J trimming: 2 bases; junction bases outside the gene matches: 4. CDR3 loop: CASSIHLAGAYEQYF. The CDR3 nucleotides read TGTGCCAGTAGTATCCATCTAGCGGGAGCCTACGAGCAGTACTTC. Together with reference TRBV19 and TRBJ2-7, the CDR3 gives the full variable domain: DGGITQSPKYLFRKEGQNVTLSCEQNLNHDAMYWYRQDPGQGLRLIYYSQIVNDFQKGDIAEGYSVSREKKESFPLTVTSAQKNPTAFYLCASSIHLAGAYEQYFGPGTRLTVT.

The chain employs TRBV5-1 and TRBJ1-3; D is possibly TRBD1 (5 bases). CDR1 is SGHRS and CDR2 is YFSETQ in the germline V gene. V was trimmed by 4 bases and J by 5 bases, leaving 19 bases between them. The CDR3 totals 16 residues. The CDR3 DNA reads TGCGCCAGCAGCCCAAGACAGCCGGGCGATAGAAACACCATATATTTT. Translation: CASSPRQPGDRNTIYF. The full variable domain, its missing parts supplied by reference TRBV5-1 and TRBJ1-3, is KAGVTQTPRYLIKTRGQQVTLSCSPISGHRSVSWYQQTPGQGLQFLFEYFSETQRNKGNFPGRFSGRQFSNSRSEMNVSTLELGDSALYLCASSPRQPGDRNTIYFGEGSWLTVV.

J is TRBJ2-7 and V is TRBV7-3, with 13 positions matching TRBD2. CDR1 SGHTA and CDR2 FQGTGA come from the germline V gene. This CDR3 contains 16 residues. With 5 bases clipped from V and 4 bases from J, the junction kept 8 bases outside the gene matches. This CDR3 reads CASSPTSGRAKYEQYF. The CDR3 DNA reads as TGTGCCAGCAGCCCAACTAGCGGGAGGGCCAAATACGAGCAGTACTTC. Together with reference TRBV7-3 and TRBJ2-7, the CDR3 gives the full variable domain: GAGVSQTPSNKVTEKGKYVELRCDPISGHTALYWYRQSLGQGPEFLIYFQGTGAADDSGLPNDRFFAVRPEGSVSTLKIQRTERGDSAVYLCASSPTSGRAKYEQYFGPGTRLTVT.

This clone was detected a few times. This sequence joins TRBV7-2 and TRBJ1-1; 10 nucleotides align to TRBD1. The germline CDR1 and CDR2 sequences are SGHTA and FQGNSA. V was pared by 5 bases and J by 5 bases, with 8 bases of the junction left unmatched. This CDR3 contains 15 residues. CDR3 sequence: CASSRGGTGETEAFF. In DNA form, the CDR3 reads TGTGCCAGCAGCCGAGGGGGGACAGGGGAGACTGAAGCTTTCTTT.

The rearrangement links TRBV28 to TRBJ1-1, with 7 bases fitting TRBD1. V trimming: 4 bases; J trimming: 5 bases; junction bases outside the gene matches: 10. This CDR3 has 15 amino acids. Per the germline V gene, CDR1 is MDHEN and CDR2 is SYDVKM. CDR3 bases: TGTGCCAGCAGTTCTCAGACAGGGCCCCAAACTGAAGCTTTCTTT. Its protein is CASSSQTGPQTEAFF.

This clone was observed a single time. The chain employs TRBV7-3 and TRBJ2-7; the D gene is possibly TRBD1 (6 bases). CDR1 and CDR2 (germline): SGHTA, FQGTGA. The CDR3 contains 14 residues. The V end lost 4 bases, the J end lost 3 bases, and 13 bases lay between the germline ends. CDR3 residues: CASSYGQQGYEQYF. Here the CDR3 DNA reads TGTGCCAGCAGCTATGGACAGCAGGGCTACGAGCAGTACTTC. The full variable domain, completed using reference TRBV7-3 and TRBJ2-7, is GAGVSQTPSNKVTEKGKYVELRCDPISGHTALYWYRQSLGQGPEFLIYFQGTGAADDSGLPNDRFFAVRPEGSVSTLKIQRTERGDSAVYLCASSYGQQGYEQYFGPGTRLTVT.

The gene calls are TRBV6-5 and TRBJ1-2; TRBD1 agrees at 8 bases. Germline V lookup: CDR1 MNHEY, CDR2 SVGAGI. The J segment lost 2 bases and the V segment lost 5 bases, leaving 4 bases of the junction unmatched. The CDR3 covers 14 residues. Here the CDR3 DNA reads TGTGCCAGCAGTCGGAGACAGGGGAACTATGGCTACACCTTC. Protein: CASSRRQGNYGYTF.

The chain joins TRBV14 to TRBJ1-5, with no clear D. The V end lost 3 bases, the J end lost 5 bases, and 5 bases lay between the germline ends. CDR3 length: 12 residues. Germline CDR1 and CDR2: SGHDN and FVKESK. In DNA, the CDR3 is TGTGCCAGCAGCCAGGGGTATCAGCCCCAGCATTTT. Protein: CASSQGYQPQHF.

The chain combines TRBV9 with TRBJ2-5; 8 bases match TRBD2. Germline V gene sequence: CDR1 SGDLS, CDR2 YYNGEE. V trimming: 3 bases; J trimming: 3 bases; junction bases outside the gene matches: 7. The CDR3 length is 15 residues. The CDR3: CASSGGGAGEETQYF. Here the CDR3 DNA reads TGTGCCAGCAGCGGGGGCGGAGCGGGAGAAGAGACCCAGTACTTC.

A few counts support this clone. The gene calls are TRBV4-3 and TRBJ2-1, with TRBD2 identical over 9 bases. V was clipped by 0 bases and J by 3 bases; unmatched bases: 3. The CDR3 extends over 16 amino acids. Germline loops: CDR1 LGHNA, CDR2 YSLEER. CDR3 protein: CASSQEGGGGYNEQFF. The CDR3 DNA reads TGCGCCAGCAGCCAAGAGGGCGGGGGGGGCTACAATGAGCAGTTCTTC.

This clone was observed once. This chain links TRBV5-4 with TRBJ2-7; TRBD2 matches at 9 bases. This CDR3 has 17 amino acids. Germline V gene data show CDR1 as SGHNT and CDR2 as YYREEE (reference sequence). The J segment lost 0 bases and the V segment lost 0 bases, leaving 7 bases of the junction unmatched. CDR3: CASSLGLAGKSSYEQYF. The CDR3, as DNA: TGTGCCAGCAGCTTGGGTCTAGCGGGGAAAAGCTCCTACGAGCAGTACTTC.

This clone was seen a few times. The V call is TRBV6-1, the J call TRBJ2-3, with TRBD1 identical over 8 bases. The germline CDR1 and CDR2 sequences are MNHNS and SASEGT. This CDR3 is 19 amino acids long. V was clipped by 0 bases and J by 0 bases; unmatched bases: 11. The CDR3 spells CASSEAGQGYPASTDTQYF. The CDR3 bases are TGTGCCAGCAGTGAAGCTGGACAGGGATACCCTGCTAGCACAGATACGCAGTATTTT.

The V gene is TRBV7-2, the J gene TRBJ2-2, with TRBD2 matching 9 bases. Germline-derived CDR1 and CDR2 are SGHTA and FQGNSA. There are 15 residues in the CDR3. V trimming: 7 bases; J trimming: 4 bases; junction bases outside the gene matches: 7. This chain's CDR3 is CASTSWREGTGELFF. The CDR3 region has the DNA TGTGCCAGCACCTCATGGCGGGAGGGCACCGGGGAGCTGTTTTTT.

V usage is TRBV5-4 and J usage is TRBJ2-1; 16 positions match TRBD2. This CDR3 has 17 amino acids. The germline V gene has CDR1 SGHNT and CDR2 YYREEE (reference sequence). V gave up 2 bases and J gave up 12 bases; unmatched junction bases: 11. In nucleotides, the CDR3 is TGTGCCAGCAGCTTAGCCGGGACTAGCGGGAGGGCCTTCGGGCAGTTCTTC. Translation gives CASSLAGTSGRAFGQFF.

On this clone: This same CDR3 is encoded by further DNA sequences in the sample. V and J are TRBV14 and TRBJ2-3; no reliable D call. The CDR3 extends over 15 amino acids. Germline CDR1 SGHDN, CDR2 FVKESK. V dropped 0 bases and J dropped 1 base, with 8 bases sitting between them. CDR3 bases: TGTGCCAGCAGCCAAGAATCGGGCGGCACAGATACGCAGTATTTT. Residues: CASSQESGGTDTQYF. Combining the CDR3 with reference TRBV14 and TRBJ2-3 gives the whole variable domain EAGVTQFPSHSVIEKGQTVTLRCDPISGHDNLYWYRRVMGKEIKFLLHFVKESKQDESGMPNNRFLAERTGGTYSTLKVQPAELEDSGVYFCASSQESGGTDTQYFGPGTRLTVL.

The chain couples TRBV21-1 to TRBJ2-5. TRBV21-1 is a pseudogene. This CDR3 has 10 residues. The CDR3 is CASSWETQYF. The CDR3, as DNA: TGTGCCAGCAGCTGGGAGACCCAGTACTTC.

This clone is a singleton in its sample. V usage is TRBV5-5 and J usage is TRBJ2-7; the match to TRBD2 covers 11 bases. With 4 bases clipped from V and 2 bases from J, the junction kept 5 bases outside the gene matches. The CDR3 has 15 residues. CDR1 SGHKS and CDR2 YYEKEE come from the germline V gene (reference sequence). CDR3 protein: CASSPGLAVPYEQYF. In nucleotides, the CDR3 is TGTGCCAGCAGCCCGGGACTAGCGGTTCCCTACGAGCAGTACTTC.

This clone appeared once. The chain joins TRBV5-1 to TRBJ2-1; D is perhaps TRBD1 (6 bases). CDR3 length equals 15 residues. From germline, CDR1 is SGHRS and CDR2 YFSETQ. Between the trimmed V and J ends, which lost 7 bases and 5 bases, there was a span of 19 bases. CDR3 sequence reads: CASARQQGTNNEQFF. CDR3 nucleotide sequence: TGCGCCAGCGCTAGGCAACAGGGTACGAACAATGAGCAGTTCTTC. The full variable domain, rest sourced from reference TRBV5-1 and TRBJ2-1, is KAGVTQTPRYLIKTRGQQVTLSCSPISGHRSVSWYQQTPGQGLQFLFEYFSETQRNKGNFPGRFSGRQFSNSRSEMNVSTLELGDSALYLCASARQQGTNNEQFFGPGTRLTVL.

J is TRBJ2-1 and V is TRBV5-4; 7 bases match TRBD2. J lost 0 bases, V lost 3 bases, and 15 bases had no gene match. Germline CDR1 and CDR2: SGHNT and YYREEE (reference sequence). The CDR3 totals 19 residues. The CDR3 region is CASSWAGASGKSSYNEQFF. CDR3 DNA: TGTGCCAGCAGCTGGGCCGGGGCTAGCGGTAAAAGCTCCTACAATGAGCAGTTCTTC.

V is TRBV7-6 and J is TRBJ1-5; possible D gene TRBD1, 5 bases. V was pared by 3 bases and J by 4 bases, with 10 bases between. Germline values: CDR1 SGHVS, CDR2 FNYEAQ. This CDR3 comprises 14 residues. The CDR3 sequence: CASSLRGGNQPQHF. The DNA of the CDR3 is TGTGCCAGCAGCTTGCGGGGGGGGAATCAGCCCCAGCATTTT.

The chain couples TRBV7-2 to TRBJ2-7; D is ambiguous. V lost 2 bases, J lost 4 bases, and 12 bases lay in between. Per germline, CDR1 SGHTA and CDR2 FQGNSA. The length of the CDR3 is 14 residues. The CDR3 spells CASSLRSMKYEQYF. Here the CDR3 DNA reads TGTGCCAGCAGCTTAAGGTCGATGAAGTACGAGCAGTACTTC.

This chain uses TRBV4-1 with TRBJ2-7; TRBD2 matches 10 bases. The ends lost 3 bases at V and 4 bases at J; junction bases unmatched: 24. Germline-derived CDR1 and CDR2 are MGHRA and YSYEKL. The CDR3 is made up of 21 amino acids. The CDR3 DNA reads TGCGCCAGCAGCCACGTTATGGGGCTAGCGGGAGCCGGACGGGAACCTTACGAGCAGTACTTC. This encodes CASSHVMGLAGAGREPYEQYF.

The rearrangement uses TRBV7-6 and TRBJ2-1; 13 bases agree with TRBD2. The germline V gene has CDR1 SGHVS and CDR2 FNYEAQ. J was trimmed by 7 bases and V by 2 bases; bases with no gene match: 5. The CDR3 spans 16 residues. The CDR3 DNA is TGTGCCAGCAGCTTACGCGGGACTAGCGGGAAAAATGAGCAGTTCTTC. It translates to CASSLRGTSGKNEQFF.

The V gene is TRBV23-1, the J gene TRBJ2-4, with 8 bases identical to TRBD1. TRBV23-1 is annotated as an ORF whose role is uncertain. V lost 1 base to trimming and J lost 0 bases; unmatched junction nucleotides: 8. The CDR3 is 18 residues long. CDR3 in DNA: TGCGCCAGCAGTCAATTTGCCTCGGACAGGGCAGCCAAAAACATTCAGTACTTC. It codes for CASSQFASDRAAKNIQYF.

V usage is TRBV7-3 and J usage is TRBJ1-5; the D gene is possibly TRBD1 (5 bases). Looked up from germline, CDR1 is SGHTA and CDR2 is FQGTGA. The CDR3 is 13 residues long. Trimming stripped 5 bases from V and 4 bases from J, with 9 bases between. CDR3 bases: TGTGCCAGCAGCGCGGGACCTAATCAGCCCCAGCATTTT. Translation gives CASSAGPNQPQHF.

This sequence joins TRBV7-8 and TRBJ2-7; 9 bases are shared with TRBD2. J lost 0 bases, V lost 1 base, and 4 bases had no gene match. The CDR3 consists of 16 residues. Germline-derived CDR1 and CDR2 are SGHVS and FQNEAQ. Written as DNA, the CDR3 is TGTGCCAGCAGCTTAGGAGGTAGCGGGAGCTCCTACGAGCAGTACTTC. Translating gives CASSLGGSGSSYEQYF.

The rearrangement links TRBV11-3 to TRBJ2-1; 7 bases are shared with TRBD1. This CDR3 is 14 amino acids long. The V gene's germline CDR1 is SGHNT and CDR2 YENEEA. Trimming removed 8 bases from V and 7 bases from J; junction bases left unmatched: 11. CDR3 loop: CASGTQARGNEQFF. CDR3 in DNA: TGTGCCAGCGGCACCCAGGCCAGGGGGAATGAGCAGTTCTTC.

The count of this clone is one. The chain links TRBV28 to TRBJ1-4, with D tentatively TRBD1 (6 bases). CDR3 size: 13 residues. The V end lost 6 bases, the J end lost 7 bases, and 12 bases lay between the germline ends. CDR1 is MDHEN, CDR2 SYDVKM, per germline. In DNA, the CDR3 is TGTGCCAGCAGAGACGGGGGCGGTGAAAAACTGTTTTTT. Protein sequence: CASRDGGGEKLFF.